This T cell receptor beta chain was retrieved from a study of blood T cells in healthy people across ages. Study observations and caveats: Significant beta diversity loss was already apparent by age roughly 40, declining roughly linearly. Investigators treated diversity estimates from one million T cells as underestimates.

This clonotype was seen more than once but under ten times. Its antigen is currently unknown. This CDR3 contains 14 residues. CDR1 SEHNR and CDR2 FQNEAQ come from the germline V gene (reference sequence). The V gene lost 1 base and the J gene lost 6 bases, with 10 bases spanning the gap. Samples each yielded at least 5 micrograms of total RNA. For the second PCR, which ran for about 7 to 11 cycles, a sample-barcoded 5' primer and a J-beta primer mix were used. A tag from a template-switch adaptor with 12 random nucleotides marked each cDNA molecule. Each CDR3 protein gets one entry after TCRdb re-called the 5' RACE reads with MiXCR. In the table there are 780,000 or so distinct CDR3 sequences, 45% to 70% of which are singletons.

The sequenced material came from blood. J is TRBJ2-1 and V is TRBV7-9; D might be TRBD1 or TRBD2, each matching 5 bases. This receptor was obtained from a man aged 35-49 years in good health. DNA of the CDR3: TGTGCCAGCAGCTTAGTGAGAGGGACCAATGAGCAGTTCTTC. Amino acids: CASSLVRGTNEQFF.